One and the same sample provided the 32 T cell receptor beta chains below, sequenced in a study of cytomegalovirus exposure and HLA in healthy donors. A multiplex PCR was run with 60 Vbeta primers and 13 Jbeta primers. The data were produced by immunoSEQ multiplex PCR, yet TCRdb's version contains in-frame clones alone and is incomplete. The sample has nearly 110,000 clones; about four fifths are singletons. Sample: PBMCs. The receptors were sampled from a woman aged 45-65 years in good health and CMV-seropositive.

Here the CDR3 DNA reads TGTGCCAGTAGTACCAGACAGGTGGAGGCTTTCTTT. Amino acid sequence: CASSTRQVEAFF. The chain links TRBV19 to TRBJ1-1; a possible D gene is TRBD1 (6 bases). CDR3 size: 12 residues. CDR1 and CDR2 from the germline V gene are LNHDA and SQIVND (reference sequence). Trimming cost V 4 bases and J 11 bases, with 14 bases left between them.

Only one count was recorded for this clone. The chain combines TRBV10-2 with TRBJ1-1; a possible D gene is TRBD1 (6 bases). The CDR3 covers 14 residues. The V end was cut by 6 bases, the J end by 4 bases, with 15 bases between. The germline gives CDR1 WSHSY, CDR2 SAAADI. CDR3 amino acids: CASSGGGWSTEAFF. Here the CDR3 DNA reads TGCGCCAGCAGCGGCGGGGGCTGGAGCACTGAAGCTTTCTTT.

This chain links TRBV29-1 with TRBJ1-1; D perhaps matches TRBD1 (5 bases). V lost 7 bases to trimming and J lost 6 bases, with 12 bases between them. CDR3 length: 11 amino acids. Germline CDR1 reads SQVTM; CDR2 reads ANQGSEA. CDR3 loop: CSAGRGSEAFF. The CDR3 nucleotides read TGCAGCGCTGGAAGGGGTTCTGAAGCTTTCTTT.

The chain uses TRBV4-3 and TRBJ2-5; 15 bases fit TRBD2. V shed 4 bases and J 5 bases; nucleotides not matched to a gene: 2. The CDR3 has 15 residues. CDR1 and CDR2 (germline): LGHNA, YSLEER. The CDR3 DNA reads TGCGCCAGCAGCCTCGGGACTAGCGGGGGGGAGACCCAGTACTTC. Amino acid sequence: CASSLGTSGGETQYF.

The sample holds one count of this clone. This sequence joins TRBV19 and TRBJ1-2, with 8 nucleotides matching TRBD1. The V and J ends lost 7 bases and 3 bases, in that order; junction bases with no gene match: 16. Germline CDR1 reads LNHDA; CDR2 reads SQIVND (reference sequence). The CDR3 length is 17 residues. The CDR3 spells CASTPGGTGGPHYGYTF. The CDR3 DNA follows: TGTGCCAGTACCCCCGGGGGGACAGGCGGTCCGCACTATGGCTACACCTTC.

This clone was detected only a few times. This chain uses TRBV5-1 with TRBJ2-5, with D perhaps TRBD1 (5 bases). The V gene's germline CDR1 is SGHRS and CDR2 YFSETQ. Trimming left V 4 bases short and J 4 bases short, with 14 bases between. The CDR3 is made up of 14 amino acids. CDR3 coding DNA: TGCGCCAGCAGCCAAGGGGCAGGGCGAGAGACCCAGTACTTC. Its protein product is CASSQGAGRETQYF.

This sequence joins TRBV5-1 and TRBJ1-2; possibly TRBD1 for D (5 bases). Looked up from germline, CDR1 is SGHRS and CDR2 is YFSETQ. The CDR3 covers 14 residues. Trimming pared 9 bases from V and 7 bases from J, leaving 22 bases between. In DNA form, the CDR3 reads TGCGCCACCCGTCCTCCGGGACTTAGAGCTGGCTACACCTTC. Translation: CATRPPGLRAGYTF. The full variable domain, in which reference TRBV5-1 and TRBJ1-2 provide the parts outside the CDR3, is KAGVTQTPRYLIKTRGQQVTLSCSPISGHRSVSWYQQTPGQGLQFLFEYFSETQRNKGNFPGRFSGRQFSNSRSEMNVSTLELGDSALYLCATRPPGLRAGYTFGSGTRLTVV.

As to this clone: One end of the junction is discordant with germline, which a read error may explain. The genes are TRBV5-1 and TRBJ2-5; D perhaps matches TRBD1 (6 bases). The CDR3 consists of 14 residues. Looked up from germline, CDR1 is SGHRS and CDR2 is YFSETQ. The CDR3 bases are TGCGCAAGCACCGGGGCAGGGGCACAAGAGACCCAGTACTTC. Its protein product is CASTGAGAQETQYF.

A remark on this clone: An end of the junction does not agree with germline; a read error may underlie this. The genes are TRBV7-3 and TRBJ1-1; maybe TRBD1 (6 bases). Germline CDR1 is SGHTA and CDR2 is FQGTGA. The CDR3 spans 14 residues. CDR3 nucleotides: TGTGCCAGCAGCCTAACAGGGAGTGACACTGAAGCTTTCTTT. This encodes CASSLTGSDTEAFF.

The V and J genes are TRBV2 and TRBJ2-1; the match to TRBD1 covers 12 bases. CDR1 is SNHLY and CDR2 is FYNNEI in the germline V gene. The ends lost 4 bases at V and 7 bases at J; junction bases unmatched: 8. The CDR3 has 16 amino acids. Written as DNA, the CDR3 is TGTGCCAGCAGTGTTTCGGGGACAGGGGGCTGGAATGAGCAGTTCTTC. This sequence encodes CASSVSGTGGWNEQFF.

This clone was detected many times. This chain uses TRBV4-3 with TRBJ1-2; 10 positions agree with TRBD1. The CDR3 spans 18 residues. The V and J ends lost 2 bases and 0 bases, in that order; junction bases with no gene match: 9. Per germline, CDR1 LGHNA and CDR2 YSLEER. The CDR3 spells CASSQKPGQGLANYGYTF. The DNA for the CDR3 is TGCGCCAGCAGCCAAAAACCGGGACAGGGGTTAGCTAACTATGGCTACACCTTC.

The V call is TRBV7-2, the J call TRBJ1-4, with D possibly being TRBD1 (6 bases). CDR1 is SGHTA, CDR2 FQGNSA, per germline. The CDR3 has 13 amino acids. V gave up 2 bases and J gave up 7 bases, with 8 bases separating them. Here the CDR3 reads CASSLLGAEKLFF. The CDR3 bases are TGTGCCAGCAGCTTATTGGGGGCTGAAAAACTGTTTTTT.

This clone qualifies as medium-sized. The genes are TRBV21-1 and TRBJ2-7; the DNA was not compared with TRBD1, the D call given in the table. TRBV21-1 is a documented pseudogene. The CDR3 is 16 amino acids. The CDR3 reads CASSKATETLSYEQYF. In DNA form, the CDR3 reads TGTGCCAGCAGCAAAGCAACAGAGACACTCTCCTACGAGCAGTACTTC.

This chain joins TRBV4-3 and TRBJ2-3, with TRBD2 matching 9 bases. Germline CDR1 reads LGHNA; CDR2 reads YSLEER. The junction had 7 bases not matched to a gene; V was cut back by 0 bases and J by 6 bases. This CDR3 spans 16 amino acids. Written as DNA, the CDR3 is TGCGCCAGCAGCCAAGATCGGCGGGGGGGCAGGGATACGCAGTATTTT. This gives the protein CASSQDRRGGRDTQYF.

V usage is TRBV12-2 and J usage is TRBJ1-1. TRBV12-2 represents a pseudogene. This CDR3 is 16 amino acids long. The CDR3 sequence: CASRFLSGGEDTEAFF. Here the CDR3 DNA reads TGTGCAAGTCGCTTTTTATCGGGGGGCGAAGACACTGAAGCTTTCTTT.

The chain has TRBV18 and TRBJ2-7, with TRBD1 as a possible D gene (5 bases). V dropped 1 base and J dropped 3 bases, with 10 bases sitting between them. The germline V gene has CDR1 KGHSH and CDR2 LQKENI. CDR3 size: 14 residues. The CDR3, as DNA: TGTGCCAGCTCACCACGGCAGGGAATCTACGAGCAGTACTTC. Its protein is CASSPRQGIYEQYF. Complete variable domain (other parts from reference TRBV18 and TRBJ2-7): NAGVMQNPRHLVRRRGQEARLRCSPMKGHSHVYWYRQLPEEGLKFMVYLQKENIIDESGMPKERFSAEFPKEGPSILRIQQVVRGDSAAYFCASSPRQGIYEQYFGPGTRLTVT.

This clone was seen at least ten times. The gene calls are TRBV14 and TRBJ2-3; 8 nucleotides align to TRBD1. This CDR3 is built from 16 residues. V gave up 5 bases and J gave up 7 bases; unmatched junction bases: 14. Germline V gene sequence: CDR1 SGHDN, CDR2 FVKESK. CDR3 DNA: TGTGCCAGCAGCAACAGGACAGGGCTAAGCCAACATACGCAGTATTTT. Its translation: CASSNRTGLSQHTQYF.

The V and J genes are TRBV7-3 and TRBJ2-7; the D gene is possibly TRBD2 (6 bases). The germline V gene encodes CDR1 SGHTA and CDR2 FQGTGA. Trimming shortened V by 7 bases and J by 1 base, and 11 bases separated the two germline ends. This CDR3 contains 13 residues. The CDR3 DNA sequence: TGTGCCAGCAAGGGACTCAAATCCTACGAGCAGTACTTC. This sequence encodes CASKGLKSYEQYF.

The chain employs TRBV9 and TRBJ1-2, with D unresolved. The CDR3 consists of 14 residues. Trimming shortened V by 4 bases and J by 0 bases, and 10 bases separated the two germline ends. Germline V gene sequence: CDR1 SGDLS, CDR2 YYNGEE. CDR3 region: CASSPADPNYGYTF. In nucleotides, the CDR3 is TGTGCCAGCAGCCCGGCGGATCCTAACTATGGCTACACCTTC.

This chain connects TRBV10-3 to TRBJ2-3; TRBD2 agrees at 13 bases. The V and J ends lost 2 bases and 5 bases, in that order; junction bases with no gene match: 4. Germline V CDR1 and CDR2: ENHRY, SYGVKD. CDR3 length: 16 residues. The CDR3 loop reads CAISEGTSGVLDTQYF. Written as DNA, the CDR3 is TGTGCCATCAGTGAGGGGACTAGCGGGGTTTTAGATACGCAGTATTTT.

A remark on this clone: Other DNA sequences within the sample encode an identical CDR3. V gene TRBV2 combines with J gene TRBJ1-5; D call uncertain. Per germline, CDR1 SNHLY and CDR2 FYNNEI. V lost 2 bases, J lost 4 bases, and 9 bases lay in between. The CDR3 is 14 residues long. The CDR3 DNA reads TGTGCCAGCAGTGAAACTTCGGGAAATCAGCCCCAGCATTTT. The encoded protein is CASSETSGNQPQHF.

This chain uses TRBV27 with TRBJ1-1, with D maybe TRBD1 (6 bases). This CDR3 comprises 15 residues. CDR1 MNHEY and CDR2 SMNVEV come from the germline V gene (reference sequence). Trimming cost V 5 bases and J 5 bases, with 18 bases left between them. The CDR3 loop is CASSEDVQGETEAFF. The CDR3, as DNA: TGTGCCAGCAGTGAGGACGTACAGGGAGAAACTGAAGCTTTCTTT.

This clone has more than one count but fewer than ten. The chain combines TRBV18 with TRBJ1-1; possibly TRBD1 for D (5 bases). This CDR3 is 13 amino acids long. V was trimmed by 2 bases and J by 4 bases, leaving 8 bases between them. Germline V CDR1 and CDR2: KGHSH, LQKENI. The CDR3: CASSPSQGTEAFF. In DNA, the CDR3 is TGTGCCAGCTCACCAAGCCAGGGCACTGAAGCTTTCTTT.

CDR3 protein: CASSQDLQGAGGYTF. In DNA, the CDR3 is TGCGCCAGCAGCCAAGATCTGCAGGGGGCGGGAGGCTACACCTTC. V usage is TRBV4-3 and J usage is TRBJ1-2; 8 nucleotides match TRBD1. Trimming took 0 bases from V and 8 from J; bases not matched to a gene: 8. CDR1 and CDR2 (germline): LGHNA, YSLEER. This CDR3 contains 15 residues.

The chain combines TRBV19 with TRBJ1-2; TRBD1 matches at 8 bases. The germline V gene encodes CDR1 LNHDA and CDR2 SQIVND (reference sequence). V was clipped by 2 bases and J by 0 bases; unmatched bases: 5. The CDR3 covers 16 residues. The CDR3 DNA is TGTGCCAGTAGTATAAAAGGGACAGGAGCTAACTATGGCTACACCTTC. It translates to CASSIKGTGANYGYTF.

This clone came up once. CDR3 region: CASSFVGGHYGYTF. In DNA form, the CDR3 reads TGTGCCAGCAGCTTTGTCGGGGGGCACTATGGCTACACCTTC. The chain recombines TRBV5-4 with TRBJ1-2; perhaps TRBD1 as D (6 bases). Germline-derived CDR1 and CDR2 are SGHNT and YYREEE (reference sequence). The V and J ends lost 2 bases and 3 bases respectively, with 11 bases between them. This CDR3 spans 14 amino acids.

The CDR3 DNA sequence: TGTGCCAGCAGCTTAGCGGACAGGGCGCAAAACATTCAGTACTTC. As protein: CASSLADRAQNIQYF. This chain uses TRBV5-4 with TRBJ2-4, with 8 bases aligning to TRBD1. Germline lookup yields CDR1 SGHNT and CDR2 YYREEE (reference sequence). Unmatched junction bases numbered 6, after V lost 2 bases and J lost 5 bases. This CDR3 region has 15 residues.

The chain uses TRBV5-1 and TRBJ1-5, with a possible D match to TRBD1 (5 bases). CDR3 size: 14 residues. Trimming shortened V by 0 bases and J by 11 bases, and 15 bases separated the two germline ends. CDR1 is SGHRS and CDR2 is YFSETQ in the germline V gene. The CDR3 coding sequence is TGCGCCAGCAGCTTGGAGGTCGGGGGAGGCACCCAGCATTTT. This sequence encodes CASSLEVGGGTQHF. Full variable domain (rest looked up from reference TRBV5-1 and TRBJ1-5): KAGVTQTPRYLIKTRGQQVTLSCSPISGHRSVSWYQQTPGQGLQFLFEYFSETQRNKGNFPGRFSGRQFSNSRSEMNVSTLELGDSALYLCASSLEVGGGTQHFGDGTRLSIL.

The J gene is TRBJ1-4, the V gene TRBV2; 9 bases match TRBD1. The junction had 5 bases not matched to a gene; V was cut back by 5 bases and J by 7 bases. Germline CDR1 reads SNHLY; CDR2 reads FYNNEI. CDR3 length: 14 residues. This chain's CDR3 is CASSRDRGVEKLFF. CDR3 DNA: TGTGCCAGCAGTAGAGACAGGGGGGTTGAAAAACTGTTTTTT.

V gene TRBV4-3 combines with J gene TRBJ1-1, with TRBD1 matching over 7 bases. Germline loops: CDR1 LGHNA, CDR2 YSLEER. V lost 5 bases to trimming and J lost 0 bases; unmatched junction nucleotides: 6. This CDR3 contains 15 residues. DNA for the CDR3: TGCGCCAGCAGCTCGGGACAGATAGTGAACACTGAAGCTTTCTTT. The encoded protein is CASSSGQIVNTEAFF.

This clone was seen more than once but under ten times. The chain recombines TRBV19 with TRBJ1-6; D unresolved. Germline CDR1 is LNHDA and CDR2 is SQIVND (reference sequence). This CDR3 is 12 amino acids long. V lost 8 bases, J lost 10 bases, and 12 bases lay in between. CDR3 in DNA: TGTGCCAGTCAGTCCCGGGAGTCACCCCTCCACTTT. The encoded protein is CASQSRESPLHF.

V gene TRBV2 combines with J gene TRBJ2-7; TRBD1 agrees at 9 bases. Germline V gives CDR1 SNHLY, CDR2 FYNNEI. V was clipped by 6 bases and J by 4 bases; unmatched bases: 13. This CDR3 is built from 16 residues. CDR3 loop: CASRVQPGQGSYEQYF. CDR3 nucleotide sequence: TGTGCCAGCAGGGTACAACCGGGACAGGGTTCTTACGAGCAGTACTTC.